This TCR beta chain came from a study of T-cell memory formation after mild COVID-19. Notes on the study in general: SARS-CoV-2 specificity of second-wave clones peaking day 37 was unconfirmed. Contracting clones from day 15 to 85 showed balanced CD4/CD8; later expanders favored CD4+. For contracting clones, CD4+ ones sat mainly in CM and EM, CD8+ in EMRA. Pre-infection memory showed some responding clones, and this suggested that cross-reactive memory joined.

This clonotype was observed a handful of times. Its antigen is unidentified. TCRdb redid the calling of the 5' RACE reads with MiXCR, one entry per CDR3 protein. The sample yields around 340,000 distinct CDR3 sequences, over 13% seen once. V lost 1 base, J lost 0 bases, and 5 bases stayed unmatched. The germline CDR1 and CDR2 sequences are SGHRS and YFSETQ. The CDR3 spans 17 residues. This chain connects TRBV5-1 to TRBJ1-5; 9 nucleotides line up with TRBD1. The sequence was obtained from a man between 18 and 29 years old who had mild COVID-19 (a few samples of this study predate the infection). Cell type and time point are not known. Source material: PBMCs or a T cell subset sorted from them (not recorded which). The DNA of the CDR3 is TGCGCCAGCAGCTTGCCCCGGGACAGGGATAGCAATCAGCCCCAGCATTTT. As protein: CASSLPRDRDSNQPQHF. The full variable domain, its missing parts supplied by reference TRBV5-1 and TRBJ1-5, is KAGVTQTPRYLIKTRGQQVTLSCSPISGHRSVSWYQQTPGQGLQFLFEYFSETQRNKGNFPGRFSGRQFSNSRSEMNVSTLELGDSALYLCASSLPRDRDSNQPQHFGDGTRLSIL.